This T cell receptor beta chain was sequenced during a study of T cell responses to AZD1222 COVID-19 vaccine. CDR1 is SGHTA and CDR2 is FQGNSA in the germline V gene. There are 15 residues in the CDR3. V shed 3 bases and J shed 5 bases, with 16 bases lying between them. The protocol was immunoSEQ multiplex PCR, while the TCRdb copy is restricted to in-frame clones and leaves out a portion. The data show under 150,000 clones, and the top ten clones hold 2.2%. The sequence came from an adult in good health. The sample taken for sequencing was peripheral blood. The rearrangement joins TRBV7-2 to TRBJ1-1; possible D gene TRBD1, 5 bases. The CDR3: CASSFSRGQGTEAFF. The CDR3 DNA reads as TGTGCCAGCAGCTTTTCGAGGGGCCAAGGAACTGAAGCTTTCTTT.